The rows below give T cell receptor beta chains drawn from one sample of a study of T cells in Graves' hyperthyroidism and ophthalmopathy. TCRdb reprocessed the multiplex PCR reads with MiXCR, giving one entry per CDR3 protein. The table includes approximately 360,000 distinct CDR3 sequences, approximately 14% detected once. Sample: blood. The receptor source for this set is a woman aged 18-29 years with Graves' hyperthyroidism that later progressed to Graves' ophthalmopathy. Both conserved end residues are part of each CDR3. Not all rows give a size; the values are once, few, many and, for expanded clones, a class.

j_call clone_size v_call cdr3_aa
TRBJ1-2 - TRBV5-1 CASSLAEGDYGYTF
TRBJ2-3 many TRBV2 CASSEGQPTDTQYF
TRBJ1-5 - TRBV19 CASSWVAGNQPQHF
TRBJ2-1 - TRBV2 CASSEGLGAYNEQFF
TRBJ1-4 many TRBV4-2 CASSPWAPTNEKLFF
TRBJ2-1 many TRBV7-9 CASSSGTSGNNEQFF
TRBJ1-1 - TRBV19 CASSIDRGIEAFF
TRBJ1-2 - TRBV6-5 CASSYSSWIPNYGYTF
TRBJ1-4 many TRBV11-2 CASSLDLGGGEKLFF
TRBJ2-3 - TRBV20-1 CSADQTGDESTDTQYF
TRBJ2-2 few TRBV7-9 CASSRSGTGELFF
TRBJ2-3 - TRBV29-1 CSVSMTEDTQYF
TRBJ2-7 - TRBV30 CAWSVGGANEQYF
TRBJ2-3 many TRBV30 CAWNPGGYTTDTQYF
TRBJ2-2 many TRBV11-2 CASSSGRYGELFF